This TCR beta chain was sequenced during a study of blood T cell repertoires in COVID-19. Seattle patients were enrolled while actively infected and followed longitudinally. Germline trimming cut 6 bases from V and 5 bases from J; bases unmatched to any gene: 7. Germline CDR1 and CDR2: SQVTM and ANQGSEA. The CDR3 extends over 13 amino acids. Original processing notes: Reference gene primer amplification gave estimated nucleated cell counts. TCRdb keeps only in-frame clones here, not all; method: immunoSEQ multiplex PCR. Clone size and V and J calls were adopted from that table, with D and trimming inferred from the DNA. The sample lists around 80,000 clones; 75% to 90% were seen once.

The chain employs TRBV29-1 and TRBJ2-3; 8 bases line up with TRBD1. The sequence was obtained from a man over 45 with COVID-19, enrolled during active disease. The sample was peripheral blood. The CDR3 region is CSVPGGRRDTQYF. Here the CDR3 DNA reads TGCAGCGTCCCAGGGGGCAGACGAGATACGCAGTATTTT.